These T cell receptor beta chains were read from a single sample in a study of cytomegalovirus exposure and HLA in healthy donors. Assay used: immunoSEQ multiplex PCR; TCRdb lists only in-frame clones, some missing. The sample contains 150,000 or so clones, around 75% of which appear only once. Source material: PBMCs. Receptor source: a woman younger than 35 in good health and CMV-seronegative. Each CDR3 is given with its conserved first and last residue.

>TRBV2|TRBJ2-2
CAGCWAPDTGELFF
>TRBV6-5|TRBJ2-1
CASIGGREQFF
>TRBV7-2|TRBJ1-2
CASSYTQGGYGYTF
>TRBV5-4|TRBJ2-5
CASSLRGEGLETQYF
>TRBV20-1|TRBJ2-5
CSALSSETQYF
>TRBV27|TRBJ1-5
CASSLGGTGGQPQHF
>TRBV2|TRBJ2-3
CASSEARGRVPDTQYF
>TRBV6-1|TRBJ2-2
CASTPGPGELFF
>TRBV29-1|TRBJ2-1
CSLGKGLHSYNEQFF
>TRBV4-1|TRBJ2-1
CASSQEGRGRYNEQFF